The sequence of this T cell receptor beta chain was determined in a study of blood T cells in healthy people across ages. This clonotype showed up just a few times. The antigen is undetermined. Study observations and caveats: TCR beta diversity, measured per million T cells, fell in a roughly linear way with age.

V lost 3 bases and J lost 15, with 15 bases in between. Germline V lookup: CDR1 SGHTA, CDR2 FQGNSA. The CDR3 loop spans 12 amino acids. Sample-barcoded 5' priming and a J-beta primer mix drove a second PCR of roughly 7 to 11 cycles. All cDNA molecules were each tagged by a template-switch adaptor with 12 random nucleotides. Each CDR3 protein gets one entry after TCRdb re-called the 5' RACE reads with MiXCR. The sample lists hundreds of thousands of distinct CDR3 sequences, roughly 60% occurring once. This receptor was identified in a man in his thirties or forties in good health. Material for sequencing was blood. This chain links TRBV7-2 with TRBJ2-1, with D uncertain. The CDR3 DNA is TGTGCCAGCAGCTTTAGTTTAACAGAAGGGTTCTTC. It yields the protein CASSFSLTEGFF.